Listed here are 13 T cell receptor beta chains from one sample, sequenced in a study of T cells in women clearing cervical HPV infection. Libraries were prepared by immunoSEQ multiplex PCR; TCRdb keeps only in-frame clonotypes and omits some of them. The sample has tens of thousands of clones. Sequenced input: blood buffy coat. The receptors were sampled from a woman aged 18-70 years with a cervical HPV16 infection that either progressed to CIN3+ or cleared (not recorded which).

Turning to this clone: The sequenced fragment ends 3 residues before the CDR3 boundary, so the rest is inferred from the germline J gene. The chain recombines TRBV11-2 with TRBJ1-1; the D gene is possibly TRBD1 (6 bases). V was clipped by 2 bases and J by 0 bases, with 7 bases between them. Germline-derived CDR1 and CDR2 are SGHAT and FQNNGV. The CDR3 runs to 14 residues. The CDR3 bases that were read are TGTGCCAGCAGCTTAACAGGGTTGAACACTGAA. Translated: CASSLTGLNTE. The whole CDR3 sequence reads CASSLTGLNTEAFF. Drawing the rest from reference TRBV11-2 and TRBJ1-1, the complete variable domain is EAGVAQSPRYKIIEKRQSVAFWCNPISGHATLYWYQQILGQGPKLLIQFQNNGVVDDSQLPKDRFSAERLKGVDSTLKIQPAKLEDSAVYLCASSLTGLNTEAFFGQGTRLTVV.

As concerns this clone: The missing CDR3 end, 3 residues past where the read stops, is filled in from the germline J gene. V and J are TRBV5-1 and TRBJ2-2; tentatively, D is TRBD1 (5 bases). There are 16 residues in the CDR3. Germline V gene lookup returns CDR1 SGHRS and CDR2 YFSETQ. The sequenced part of the CDR3 DNA is TGCGCCAGCAGCCCCGTTTCCCTCTCTGGGGCCAACGTG. Its protein product is CASSPVSLSGANV. The entire CDR3 sequence reads CASSPVSLSGANVLFF. The entire variable domain, with the rest obtained from reference TRBV5-1 and TRBJ2-2, is as follows: KAGVTQTPRYLIKTRGQQVTLSCSPISGHRSVSWYQQTPGQGLQFLFEYFSETQRNKGNFPGRFSGRQFSNSRSEMNVSTLELGDSALYLCASSPVSLSGANVLFFGEGSRLTVL.

As to this clone: The read stops 3 residues short of the end of the CDR3; the missing end is completed from the germline J gene. This chain links TRBV4-1 with TRBJ2-7; D unclear. Germline CDR1 and CDR2: MGHRA and YSYEKL. Trimming left V 2 bases short and J 5 bases short, with 7 bases between. The CDR3 has 12 amino acids. Incomplete CDR3 DNA: TGCGCCAGCAGCCAAATTTATAACGAG. Amino acid sequence: CASSQIYNE. The full CDR3 protein reads CASSQIYNEQYF.

Worth noting for this clone: The DNA ends 3 residues before the CDR3 does, and the rest of the CDR3 is filled in from the germline J gene. The chain uses TRBV19 and TRBJ2-3; TRBD1 agrees at 7 bases. CDR1 is LNHDA and CDR2 is SQIVND in the germline V gene (reference sequence). This CDR3 is 15 amino acids long. The covered CDR3 bases are TGTGCCAGTAGTGGTTATGGGACAGAAAATCAGCCG. It is translated as CASSGYGTENQP. The CDR3, in full, reads CASSGYGTENQPQYF.

Notes on this clone: The CDR3 end is not reached by the read, which stops 3 residues before it; the germline J gene fills it in. V usage is TRBV6-1 and J usage is TRBJ2-3; 15 bases fit TRBD2. V was clipped by 1 base and J by 8 bases; unmatched bases: 7. This CDR3 comprises 17 residues. Germline values: CDR1 MNHNS, CDR2 SASEGT. CDR3 bases read: TGTGCCAGCAGTGAAGGAGGACTAGCGGGAGGGCGAACTACG. It codes for CASSEGGLAGGRTT. The full CDR3 is CASSEGGLAGGRTTQYF.

As to this clone: The read stops 3 residues short of the end of the CDR3; the missing end is completed from the germline J gene. V is TRBV7-3 and J is TRBJ1-4; 12 bases agree with TRBD1. Germline V gene sequence: CDR1 SGHTA, CDR2 FQGTGA. This CDR3 contains 19 residues. J gave up 3 bases and V 1 base, and 9 bases lay outside the gene matches. The sequenced CDR3 bases are TGTGCCAGCAGCTTAAGGGAAGGGACAGGGGGCACCGCTAATGAAAAA. Translating it yields CASSLREGTGGTANEK. The whole CDR3 sequence reads CASSLREGTGGTANEKLFF. Full variable domain (rest looked up from reference TRBV7-3 and TRBJ1-4): GAGVSQTPSNKVTEKGKYVELRCDPISGHTALYWYRQSLGQGPEFLIYFQGTGAADDSGLPNDRFFAVRPEGSVSTLKIQRTERGDSAVYLCASSLREGTGGTANEKLFFGSGTQLSVL.

Worth noting for this clone: The observed sequence ends 3 residues before the CDR3 terminus, with the missing tail filled in from the germline J gene. The V gene is TRBV7-6, the J gene TRBJ2-2; TRBD2 is a possible D gene (7 bases). Germline CDR1 is SGHVS and CDR2 is FNYEAQ. The CDR3 sequence is 15 residues long. Trimming cost V 10 bases and J 5 bases, with 20 bases left between them. Incomplete CDR3 DNA: TGTGCCACCGTTGGGGGGGCAGGGGTGACCGGGGAG. This sequence encodes CATVGGAGVTGE. The CDR3 in its entirety is CATVGGAGVTGELFF.

Concerning this clone itself: The observed sequence ends 3 residues before the CDR3 terminus, with the missing tail filled in from the germline J gene. V and J are TRBV10-3 and TRBJ1-2; 12 nucleotides align to TRBD1. Germline assignment: CDR1 ENHRY and CDR2 SYGVKD. Trimming cost V 6 bases and J 4 bases; bases outside gene matches: 6. The CDR3 extends over 15 amino acids. The chain's CDR3 is CAIRPGQGAGYGYTF. The DNA read from the CDR3 is TGTGCCATCAGACCGGGACAGGGGGCGGGCTATGGC.

In regard to this clone: The observed sequence ends 3 residues before the CDR3 terminus, with the missing tail filled in from the germline J gene. J is TRBJ2-7 and V is TRBV12-3 or TRBV12-4, with 8 bases aligning to TRBD2. The CDR3 is made up of 18 amino acids. Trimming at V came to 4 bases and at J to 1 base, leaving 15 bases not matched to a gene. CDR3 bases read: TGTGCCAGCAGTTCGGGACTAGGATTGACACGGGAGTCCTACGAG. The encoded protein is CASSSGLGLTRESYE. The CDR3, in full, reads CASSSGLGLTRESYEQYF.

About this clone: The CDR3 extends 3 residues past the end of the read, so its final part is completed from the germline J gene. This chain joins TRBV19 and TRBJ1-5, with D possibly being TRBD1 (5 bases). With 3 bases removed from V and 3 bases from J, the gap between germline ends came to 9 bases. The CDR3 totals 14 residues. Looked up from germline, CDR1 is LNHDA and CDR2 is SQIVND (reference sequence). CDR3 protein: CASSIVQVNQPQHF. The covered CDR3 bases are TGTGCCAGTAGTATCGTACAGGTCAATCAGCCC.

Notes on this clone: From the germline J gene comes the end of the CDR3, since the read stops 3 residues before it. The V gene is TRBV18, the J gene TRBJ2-1; 9 nucleotides agree with TRBD1. Per the germline V gene, CDR1 is KGHSH and CDR2 is LQKENI. V was clipped by 1 base and J by 5 bases; unmatched bases: 9. CDR3 length: 17 residues. This CDR3 is CASSPRVSDRGHNEQFF. The sequenced CDR3 bases are TGTGCCAGCTCACCACGAGTTTCGGACAGGGGCCACAATGAG.

Remarks on this clone: The read terminates 3 residues ahead of where the CDR3 ends, so the germline J gene completes it. The chain carries TRBV18 and TRBJ1-6; 7 bases fit TRBD1. Unmatched junction bases numbered 3, after V lost 3 bases and J lost 4 bases. The CDR3 runs to 15 residues. Germline V gene data show CDR1 as KGHSH and CDR2 as LQKENI. The CDR3 here is CASSPQGDYNSPLHF. The sequenced part of the CDR3 DNA is TGTGCCAGCTCACCTCAGGGGGATTATAATTCACCC.

On this clone itself: From the germline J gene comes the end of the CDR3, since the read stops 3 residues before it. J is TRBJ2-3 and V is TRBV20-1; 9 bases align to TRBD2. The V and J ends lost 0 bases and 2 bases, in that order; junction bases with no gene match: 6. This CDR3 contains 16 residues. Germline CDR1 and CDR2: DFQATT and SNEGSKA (reference sequence). The CDR3 bases that were read are TGCAGTGCTAGAGAAGCCGGGACTAGCCTCACAGATACG. Amino acids: CSAREAGTSLTDT. The CDR3, in full, reads CSAREAGTSLTDTQYF.